The 13 T cell receptor beta chains below were found in one sample sequenced in a study of prognosis after radiotherapy for stage I lung cancer. TCR beta CDR3 was amplified from genomic DNA by two-round multiplex PCR. The first round of PCR was done with primers that matched each TRBV and TRBJ gene. One entry per CDR3 protein results from TCRdb running MiXCR on the multiplex PCR reads. The top ten hold approximately 15% of the sample, which has about 35,000 distinct CDR3 sequences, around 35% seen once. The sequencing here drew on PBMCs, taken before or after stereotactic body radiation therapy (not recorded which). Receptors were obtained from a donor over 45 with non-small cell lung cancer.

The chain combines TRBV5-1 with TRBJ2-3; D may be TRBD1 (5 bases). CDR1 is SGHRS, CDR2 YFSETQ, per germline. V lost 0 bases, J lost 4 bases, and 6 bases lay in between. The CDR3 length is 13 residues. The chain's CDR3 is CASSLDRPDTQYF. The CDR3 bases are TGCGCCAGCAGCTTGGACAGGCCAGATACGCAGTATTTT.

This clonotype was observed at least ten times. J is TRBJ2-2 and V is TRBV25-1; D is ambiguous. Per the germline V gene, CDR1 is MGHDK and CDR2 is SYGVNS. The CDR3 consists of 14 residues. V gave up 1 base and J gave up 6 bases, with 9 bases separating them. CDR3 sequence reads: CASSESQESGELFF. Here the CDR3 DNA reads TGTGCCAGCAGTGAATCCCAGGAATCCGGGGAGCTGTTTTTT.

This clonotype was seen a handful of times. The CDR3 DNA reads as TGTGCCAGCAGCTTTTACTCCGGGACAGCTAACTATGGCTACACCTTC. Translated, it gives CASSFYSGTANYGYTF. The J gene is TRBJ1-2, the V gene TRBV7-2; TRBD1 matches 7 bases. This CDR3 is 16 amino acids long. Per germline, CDR1 SGHTA and CDR2 FQGNSA. J gave up 0 bases and V 3 bases, and 7 bases lay outside the gene matches. Variable domain in full (rest from reference TRBV7-2 and TRBJ1-2): GAGVSQSPSNKVTEKGKDVELRCDPISGHTALYWYRQSLGQGLEFLIYFQGNSAPDKSGLPSDRFSAERTGGSVSTLTIQRTQQEDSAVYLCASSFYSGTANYGYTFGSGTRLTVV.

Ten or more counts support this clonotype. This chain uses TRBV3-1 with TRBJ2-7, with D tentatively TRBD1 (5 bases). Trimming removed 1 base from V and 0 bases from J, with 13 bases in between. The CDR3 runs to 16 residues. Germline V lookup: CDR1 LGHDT, CDR2 YNNKEL (reference sequence). The CDR3 protein is CASSQGWGSNSYEQYF. As DNA, the CDR3 is TGTGCCAGCAGCCAAGGATGGGGCAGTAACTCCTACGAGCAGTACTTC.

This clonotype came up many times. V is TRBV10-3 and J is TRBJ1-5; no firm D call. The CDR3 has 14 residues. Germline CDR1 ENHRY, CDR2 SYGVKD. V was trimmed by 6 bases and J by 3 bases, leaving 12 bases between them. The CDR3 is CAISSGRDNQPQHF. The CDR3 DNA reads TGTGCCATCAGCAGTGGACGGGACAATCAGCCCCAGCATTTT.

As for this clonotype: A much larger clone differs from this one at a single base, so this may be a read error. The V and J genes are TRBV28 and TRBJ1-6, with D tentatively TRBD1 (5 bases). Germline CDR1 MDHEN, CDR2 SYDVKM. CDR3 length: 12 residues. CDR3 amino acids: CAGRVARSLLHF. Here the CDR3 DNA reads TGTGCCGGCAGGGTTGCTCGGTCACTCCTCCACTTT.

In the case of this clonotype: A clone one base away is much larger, so this may be a read error. This rearrangement joins TRBV15 to TRBJ1-1, with 7 bases matching TRBD1. V lost 8 bases and J lost 5; bases outside the gene matches: 14. This CDR3 has 15 amino acids. From germline, CDR1 is LNHNV and CDR2 YYDKDF (reference sequence). The CDR3 protein is CATQGQGERKTEAFF. The CDR3 DNA sequence: TGTGCCACCCAGGGGCAGGGGGAGAGGAAAACTGAAGCTTTCTTT.

In its sample, this clonotype was seen once. It differs at one base from a far larger clone, so likely a read error. The chain has TRBV2 and TRBJ2-3; 7 bases line up with TRBD1. Germline CDR1 is SNHLY and CDR2 is FYNNEI. The CDR3 is 15 residues long. V gave up 6 bases and J gave up 7 bases; unmatched junction bases: 13. The CDR3 nucleotides are TGTGCCAGCAGCCCGACAGGGCAAGGGTCATATACGCAGTATTTT. It yields the protein CASSPTGQGSYTQYF.

This clonotype has a handful of counts. It is likely a read error: a sequence one base away is far more abundant. The V gene is TRBV20-1, the J gene TRBJ2-7; tentative D call: TRBD2 (5 bases). The V gene lost 0 bases and the J gene lost 7 bases, with 16 bases spanning the gap. Germline V gives CDR1 DFQATT, CDR2 SNEGSKA (reference sequence). The length of the CDR3 is 14 residues. The CDR3 sequence: CSARDAISGKEQYF. Here the CDR3 DNA reads TGCAGTGCTAGAGACGCCATTTCCGGGAAGGAGCAGTACTTC.

A note on this clonotype: A much larger clone sits a single nucleotide away, making a read error possible. The gene calls are TRBV6-1 and TRBJ2-6; D not resolved. V was cut by 3 bases and J by 0 bases, with 3 bases left in between. Looked up from germline, CDR1 is MNHNS and CDR2 is SASEGT. The CDR3 covers 14 residues. The CDR3 DNA follows: TGTGCCAGCAGTGACAACTCTGGGGCCAACGTCCTGACTTTC. It is translated as CASSDNSGANVLTF.

This clonotype has ten or more counts. The V call is TRBV18, the J call TRBJ1-1; D is unclear. Trimming cost V 10 bases and J 3 bases, with 18 bases left between them. The CDR3 length is 14 residues. Germline V gene lookup returns CDR1 KGHSH and CDR2 LQKENI. The CDR3 region has the DNA TGTGCCATCCCCATACGCCCCGTAGACACTGAAGCTTTCTTT. Encoded protein: CAIPIRPVDTEAFF.

This clonotype was counted ten times or more. The chain employs TRBV11-3 and TRBJ2-3, with 10 nucleotides matching TRBD2. The CDR3 runs 17 residues. With V trimmed by 1 base and J by 3 bases, 7 bases remained unmatched. The germline V gene encodes CDR1 SGHNT and CDR2 YENEEA. This CDR3 is CASSLGLAGEGTDTQYF. The CDR3 DNA reads TGTGCCAGCAGCTTAGGGCTAGCGGGAGAAGGTACAGATACGCAGTATTTT. The full variable domain, in which reference TRBV11-3 and TRBJ2-3 provide the parts outside the CDR3, is EAGVVQSPRYKIIEKKQPVAFWCNPISGHNTLYWYLQNLGQGPELLIRYENEEAVDDSQLPKDRFSAERLKGVDSTLKIQPAELGDSAVYLCASSLGLAGEGTDTQYFGPGTRLTVL.

This clonotype was picked up many times. The CDR3 is CASSPPGQYNEQFF. The CDR3 DNA follows: TGTGCCAGCTCACCCCCGGGACAGTACAATGAGCAGTTCTTC. The chain couples TRBV18 to TRBJ2-1; the match to TRBD1 covers 7 bases. V shed 3 bases and J 4 bases; nucleotides not matched to a gene: 3. Germline CDR1 KGHSH, CDR2 LQKENI. The CDR3 spans 14 residues.